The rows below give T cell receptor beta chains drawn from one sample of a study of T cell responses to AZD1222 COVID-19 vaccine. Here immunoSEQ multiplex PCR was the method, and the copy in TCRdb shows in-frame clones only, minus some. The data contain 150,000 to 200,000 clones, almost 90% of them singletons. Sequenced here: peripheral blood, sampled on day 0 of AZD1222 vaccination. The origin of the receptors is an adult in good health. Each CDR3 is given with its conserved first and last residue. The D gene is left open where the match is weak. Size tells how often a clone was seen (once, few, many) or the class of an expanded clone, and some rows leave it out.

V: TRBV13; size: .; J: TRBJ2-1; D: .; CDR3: CASSLGRRVSYNEQFF; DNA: TGTGCCAGCAGCTTGGGGAGGCGGGTCTCCTACAATGAGCAGTTCTTC
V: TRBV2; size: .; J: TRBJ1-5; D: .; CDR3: CASTKDRPNQPQHF; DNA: TGTGCCAGCACCAAAGACAGGCCGAATCAGCCCCAGCATTTT
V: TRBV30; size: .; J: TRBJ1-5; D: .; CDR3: CAWRRGNQPQHF; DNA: TGTGCCTGGAGAAGGGGGAACCAGCCCCAGCATTTT
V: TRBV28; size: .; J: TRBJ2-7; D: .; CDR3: CASSLYEGDEQYF; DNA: TGTGCCAGCAGTTTATATGAGGGGGACGAGCAGTACTTC
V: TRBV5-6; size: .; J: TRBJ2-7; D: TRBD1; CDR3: CASSLGQGSNYEQYF; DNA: TGTGCCAGCAGCTTGGGACAGGGCTCTAACTACGAGCAGTACTTC
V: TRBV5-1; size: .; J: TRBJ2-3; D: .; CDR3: CASSGVTSTDTQYF; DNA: TGCGCCAGCAGCGGGGTAACTAGCACAGATACGCAGTATTTT
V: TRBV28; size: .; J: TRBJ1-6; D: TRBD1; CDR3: CASSTADRDNSPLHF; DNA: TGTGCCAGCAGTACCGCGGACAGGGATAATTCACCCCTCCACTTT
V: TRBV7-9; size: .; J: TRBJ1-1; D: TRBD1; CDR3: CASSRQGANTEAFF; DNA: TGTGCCAGCAGCCGACAGGGAGCGAACACTGAAGCTTTCTTT
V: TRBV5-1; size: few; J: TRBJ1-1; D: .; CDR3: CASSPVMNTEAFF; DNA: TGCGCCAGCAGCCCCGTTATGAACACTGAAGCTTTCTTT
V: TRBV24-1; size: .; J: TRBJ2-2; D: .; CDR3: CATSGFDGTGTGELFF; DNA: TGTGCCACCAGTGGATTTGATGGCACAGGGACCGGGGAGCTGTTTTTT
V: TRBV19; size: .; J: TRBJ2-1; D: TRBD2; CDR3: CASSPILWGASGSNEQFF; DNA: TGTGCCAGTAGTCCCATACTCTGGGGGGCTAGCGGGAGCAATGAGCAGTTCTTC
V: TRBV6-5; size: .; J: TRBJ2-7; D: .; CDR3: CASSYRREFEQYF; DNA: TGTGCCAGCAGTTACCGACGGGAATTCGAGCAGTACTTC
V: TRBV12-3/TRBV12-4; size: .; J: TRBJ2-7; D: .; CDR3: CASSSGYEQYF; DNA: TGTGCCAGCAGTTCGGGCTACGAGCAGTACTTC
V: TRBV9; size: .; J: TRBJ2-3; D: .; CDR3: CASSVEGSTDTQYF; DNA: TGTGCCAGCAGCGTAGAGGGGAGCACAGATACGCAGTATTTT
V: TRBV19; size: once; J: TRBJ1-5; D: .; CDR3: CASRQQGSSNQPQHF; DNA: TGTGCCAGTAGGCAACAGGGTAGTAGCAATCAGCCCCAGCATTTT
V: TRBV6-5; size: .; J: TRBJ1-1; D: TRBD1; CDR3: CASGQVGRTEAFF; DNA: TGTGCCAGCGGACAGGTTGGTAGAACTGAAGCTTTCTTT
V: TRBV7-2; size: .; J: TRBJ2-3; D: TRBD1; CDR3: CASSLEVRDRVPDTQYF; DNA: TGTGCCAGCAGCTTAGAGGTCCGGGACAGGGTACCAGATACGCAGTATTTT
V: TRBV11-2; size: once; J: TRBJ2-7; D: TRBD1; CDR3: CASSSIRDSSYEQYF; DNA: TGTGCCAGCAGCTCCATCAGGGACAGCTCCTACGAGCAGTACTTC
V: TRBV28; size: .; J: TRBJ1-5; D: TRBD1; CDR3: CASNSGTAINQPQHF; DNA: TGTGCCAGCAACTCGGGGACAGCAATCAATCAGCCCCAGCATTTT
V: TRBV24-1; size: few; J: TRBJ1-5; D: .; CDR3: CATSEGRGGQPQHF; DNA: TGTGCCACCAGTGAGGGCAGGGGCGGTCAGCCCCAGCATTTT
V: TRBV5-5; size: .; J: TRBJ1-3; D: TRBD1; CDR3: CASRFTGGISGNTIYF; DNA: TGTGCCAGCAGGTTTACAGGGGGGATCTCTGGAAACACCATATATTTT
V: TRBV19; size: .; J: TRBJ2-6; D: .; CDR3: CASSTTSGGANVLTF; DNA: TGTGCCAGTAGTACTACCTCGGGTGGGGCCAACGTCCTGACTTTC
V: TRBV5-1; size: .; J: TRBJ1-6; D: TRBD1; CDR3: CASSLRTGRDSPLHF; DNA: TGCGCCAGCAGCTTAAGGACAGGAAGGGATTCACCCCTCCACTTT
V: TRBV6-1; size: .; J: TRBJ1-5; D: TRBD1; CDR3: CASSDPRGSDNQPQHF; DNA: TGTGCCAGCAGTGACCCCAGGGGGTCTGATAATCAGCCCCAGCATTTT
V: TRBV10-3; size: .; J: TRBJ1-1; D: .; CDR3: CAISEGGGRTEAFF; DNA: TGTGCCATCAGTGAGGGCGGGGGGCGGACTGAAGCTTTCTTT
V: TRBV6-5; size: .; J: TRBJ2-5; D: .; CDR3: CASSYMETQYF; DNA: TGTGCCAGCAGTTACATGGAGACCCAGTACTTC
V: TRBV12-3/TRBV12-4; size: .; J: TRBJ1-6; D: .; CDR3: CASSLLVDSPLHF; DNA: TGTGCCAGCAGTCTTCTGGTTGATTCACCCCTCCACTTT
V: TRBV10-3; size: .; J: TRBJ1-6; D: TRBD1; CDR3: CAISWDRGTSSSPLHF; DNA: TGTGCCATCAGTTGGGACAGGGGTACGTCCTCTTCACCCCTCCACTTT
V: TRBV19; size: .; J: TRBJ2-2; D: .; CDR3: CASSPTTGELFF; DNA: TGTGCCAGTAGTCCGACCACCGGGGAGCTGTTTTTT
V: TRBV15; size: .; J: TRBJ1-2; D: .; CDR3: CATSPEQGYYGYTF; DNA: TGTGCCACCAGTCCTGAACAGGGCTACTATGGCTACACCTTC
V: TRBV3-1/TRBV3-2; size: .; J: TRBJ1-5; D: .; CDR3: CASSQGSSNQPQHF; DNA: TGTGCCAGCAGCCAAGGCAGTAGCAATCAGCCCCAGCATTTT
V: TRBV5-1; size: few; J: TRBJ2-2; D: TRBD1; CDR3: CASSLERRGTDITGELFF; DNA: TGCGCCAGCAGCTTGGAGCGAAGGGGGACAGATATTACCGGGGAGCTGTTTTTT
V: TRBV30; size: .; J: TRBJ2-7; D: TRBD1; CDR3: CAWSVGTGLEQYF; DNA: TGTGCCTGGAGTGTCGGGACAGGGCTAGAGCAGTACTTC
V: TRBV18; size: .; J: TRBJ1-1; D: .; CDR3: CASQSTTEAFF; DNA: TGTGCCAGCCAGTCCACAACTGAAGCTTTCTTT
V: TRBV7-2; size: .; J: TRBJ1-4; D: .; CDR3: CASSWRQYPNEKLFF; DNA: TGTGCCAGCAGCTGGCGACAGTACCCCAATGAAAAACTGTTTTTT
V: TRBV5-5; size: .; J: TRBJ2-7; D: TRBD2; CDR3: CASSQGLADLYEQYF; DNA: TGTGCCAGCAGCCAGGGACTAGCGGACCTATACGAGCAGTACTTC
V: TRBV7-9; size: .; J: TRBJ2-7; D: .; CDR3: CASSLASQGSLADLYEQYF; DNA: TGTGCCAGCAGCTTAGCAAGTCAGGGCTCACTAGCAGATTTGTACGAGCAGTACTTC
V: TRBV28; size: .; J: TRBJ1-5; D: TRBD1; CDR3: CASSEDRDNQPQHF; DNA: TGTGCCAGCAGTGAGGACAGGGACAATCAGCCCCAGCATTTT
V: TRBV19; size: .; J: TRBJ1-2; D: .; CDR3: CASSISLTNYGYTF; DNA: TGTGCCAGTAGTATAAGCCTAACTAACTATGGCTACACCTTC
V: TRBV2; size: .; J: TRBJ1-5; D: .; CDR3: CASSERALGDRQPQHF; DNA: TGTGCCAGCAGCGAACGAGCCCTGGGGGATCGCCAGCCCCAGCATTTT
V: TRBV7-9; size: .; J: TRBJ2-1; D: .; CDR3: CASSLDARSEQFF; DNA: TGTGCCAGCAGCTTAGATGCGCGAAGTGAGCAGTTCTTC
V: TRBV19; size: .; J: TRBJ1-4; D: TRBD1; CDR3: CASSTGTGRIPNEKLFF; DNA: TGTGCCAGTAGTACTGGGACAGGGAGGATACCTAATGAAAAACTGTTTTTT
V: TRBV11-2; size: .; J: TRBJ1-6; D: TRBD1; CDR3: CASSSPRQGSSLHF; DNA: TGTGCCAGCAGCTCGCCCCGACAGGGCTCGTCCCTCCACTTT
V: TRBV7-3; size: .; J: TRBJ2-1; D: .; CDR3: CASSASSTPEQFF; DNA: TGTGCCAGCAGCGCTTCGTCAACTCCCGAGCAGTTCTTC
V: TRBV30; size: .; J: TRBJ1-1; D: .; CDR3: CAWTGGVTEAFF; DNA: TGTGCCTGGACCGGGGGGGTGACTGAAGCTTTCTTT
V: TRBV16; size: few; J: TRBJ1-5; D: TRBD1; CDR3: CASSRTGGRNQPQHF; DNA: TGTGCCAGCAGCCGAACAGGGGGACGCAATCAGCCCCAGCATTTT
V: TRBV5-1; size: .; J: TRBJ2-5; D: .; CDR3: CASSLAFQETQYF; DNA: TGCGCCAGCAGCTTGGCCTTTCAAGAGACCCAGTACTTC
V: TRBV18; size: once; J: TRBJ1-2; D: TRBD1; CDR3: CASSPDRGEANYGYTF; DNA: TGTGCCAGCTCACCTGACAGGGGTGAAGCTAACTATGGCTACACCTTC
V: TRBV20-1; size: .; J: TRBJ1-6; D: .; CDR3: CSASFTGRSSYNSPLHF; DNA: TGCAGTGCTAGTTTCACGGGGCGGAGCTCCTATAATTCACCCCTCCACTTT
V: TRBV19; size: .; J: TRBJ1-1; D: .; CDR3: CASKGLTEAFF; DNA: TGTGCCAGTAAGGGGCTCACTGAAGCTTTCTTT
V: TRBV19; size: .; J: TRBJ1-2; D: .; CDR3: CASMPYITGANYGYTF; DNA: TGTGCCAGTATGCCCTATATAACGGGGGCCAACTATGGCTACACCTTC
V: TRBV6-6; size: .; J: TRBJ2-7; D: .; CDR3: CASKPPGGYEQYF; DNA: TGTGCCAGCAAACCTCCTGGGGGCTACGAGCAGTACTTC
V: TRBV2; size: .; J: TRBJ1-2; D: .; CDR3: CASGTGAYGYTF; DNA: TGTGCCAGCGGGACCGGCGCCTATGGCTACACCTTC
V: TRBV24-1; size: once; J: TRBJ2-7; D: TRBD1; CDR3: CATQDRRPGEQYF; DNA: TGTGCCACCCAGGACAGGCGCCCGGGCGAGCAGTACTTC
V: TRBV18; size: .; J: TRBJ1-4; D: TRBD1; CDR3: CASSLSPGQGATNEKLFF; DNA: TGTGCCAGCTCACTCTCTCCGGGACAGGGGGCAACTAATGAAAAACTGTTTTTT
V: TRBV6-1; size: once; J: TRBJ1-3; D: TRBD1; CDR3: CASSEGQGGGNTIYF; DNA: TGTGCCAGCAGTGAGGGACAGGGGGGAGGAAACACCATATATTTT
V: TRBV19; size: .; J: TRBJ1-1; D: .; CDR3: CASSISLTLGGWAFF; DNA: TGTGCCAGTAGTATTTCTCTTACCTTAGGTGGCTGGGCTTTCTTT
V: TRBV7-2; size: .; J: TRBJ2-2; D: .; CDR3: CASSSPLGWAGELFF; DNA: TGTGCCAGCAGCTCACCCCTCGGGTGGGCCGGGGAGCTGTTTTTT
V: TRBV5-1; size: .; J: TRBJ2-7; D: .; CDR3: CASSLGGPTYEQYF; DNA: TGCGCCAGCAGCTTGGGGGGACCAACCTACGAGCAGTACTTC